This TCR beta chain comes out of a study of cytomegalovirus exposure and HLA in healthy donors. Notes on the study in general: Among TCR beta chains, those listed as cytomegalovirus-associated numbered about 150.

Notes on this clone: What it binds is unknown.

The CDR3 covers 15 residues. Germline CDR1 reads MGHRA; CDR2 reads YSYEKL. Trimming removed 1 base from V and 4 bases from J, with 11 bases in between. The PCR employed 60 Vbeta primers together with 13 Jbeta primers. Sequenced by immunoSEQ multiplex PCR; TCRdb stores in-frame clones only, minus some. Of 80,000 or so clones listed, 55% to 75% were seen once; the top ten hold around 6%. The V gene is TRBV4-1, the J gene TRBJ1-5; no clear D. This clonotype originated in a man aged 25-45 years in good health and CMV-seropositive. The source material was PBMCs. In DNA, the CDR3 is TGCGCCAGCAGCCAAGCTCGCACAGTTAATCAGCCCCAGCATTTT. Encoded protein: CASSQARTVNQPQHF.